The T cell receptor (beta chain) under discussion was sequenced for a study of cytomegalovirus exposure and HLA in healthy donors. Findings of the study overall: A later analysis found TCR association rates differed by HLA locus, highest for DRB1 and lowest for HLA-C.

Germline CDR1 reads MNHEY; CDR2 reads SMNVEV (reference sequence). Trimming stripped 5 bases from V and 0 bases from J, with 11 bases between. CDR3 length equals 16 residues. As concerns this clone: Its antigen is not known.

PCR involved 60 Vbeta and 13 Jbeta primers. Some clones are missing from TCRdb's copy, which holds only in-frame ones; the method was immunoSEQ multiplex PCR. The sample has approximately 160,000 clones, more than 65% seen once. The V call is TRBV27, the J call TRBJ2-6; the D gene is possibly TRBD1 (6 bases). Input material: PBMCs. This TCR came from a man aged 50-59 years in good health and CMV-seropositive. CDR3 sequence reads: CASSGGLFSGANVLTF. CDR3 bases: TGTGCCAGCAGTGGGGGCCTTTTCTCTGGGGCCAACGTCCTGACTTTC.